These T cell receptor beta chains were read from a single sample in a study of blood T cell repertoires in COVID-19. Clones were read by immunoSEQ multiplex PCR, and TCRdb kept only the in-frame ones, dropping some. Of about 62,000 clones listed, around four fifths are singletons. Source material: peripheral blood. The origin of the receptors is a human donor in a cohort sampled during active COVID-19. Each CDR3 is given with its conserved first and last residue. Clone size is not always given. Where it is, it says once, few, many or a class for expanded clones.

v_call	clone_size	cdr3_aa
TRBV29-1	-	CSVGRTGWDTEAFF
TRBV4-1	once	CASSQDAGAGSIDTQYF
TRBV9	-	CASSRTGTSYNNEQFF
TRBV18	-	CASSPPGRGEDTQYF
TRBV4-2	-	CASSQDTAGIYGYTF
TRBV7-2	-	CASSPTGNTEAFF
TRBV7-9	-	CASSQSAGDTQYF
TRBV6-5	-	CASRSVAGEETQYF
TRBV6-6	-	CASFDRGRYEQYF
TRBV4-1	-	CASSHTRLRTSRSYEQYF
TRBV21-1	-	CASSARTGFLRGGYTF
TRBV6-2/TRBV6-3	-	CASSNRDYSNQPQHF
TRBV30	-	CAWSLPRQGEQYF
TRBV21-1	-	CARGRGKGYTF
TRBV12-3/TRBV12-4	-	CASSLGQAYGYTF
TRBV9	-	CASSVKSGSSYEQYF
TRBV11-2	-	CASSSGQTYEQYF
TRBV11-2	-	CASSLWGGLTEAFF
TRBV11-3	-	CASSQTGIELFF
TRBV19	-	CASSRDRATSNTGELFF
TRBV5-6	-	CASSLARQGLPPDTQYF
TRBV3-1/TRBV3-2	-	CASSLSGGQETQYF
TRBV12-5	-	CASGSGQGPGSPLHF
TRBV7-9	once	CASSLSGGAWDTQYF
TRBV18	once	CASSRGYSYEQYF
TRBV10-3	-	CAIRGGQGARETQYF
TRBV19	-	CASRASYRVNTEAFF
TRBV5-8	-	CASSTTLTARTYEQYF
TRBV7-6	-	CASSLVGGGRVGTGELFF
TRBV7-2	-	CASSSSGIEQYF
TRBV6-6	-	CASSSGGSGSSYEQYF
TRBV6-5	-	CASTTDRGDSPLHF
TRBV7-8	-	CASSLMGQGNYGYTF
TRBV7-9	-	CASSKEPLAGDTQYF
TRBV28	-	CASSLLRGGSNYGYTF
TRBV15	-	CATSRDQTTGTGRQYF
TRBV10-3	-	CAISSGTSGTRGEDTQYF
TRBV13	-	CASSPGVLEGYTF
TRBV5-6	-	CASSTGTLIHEQFF
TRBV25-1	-	CASVGGETQYF
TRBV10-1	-	CASSEVRGGATTGELFF
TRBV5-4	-	CASSPSGRSPRYF
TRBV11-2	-	CASSHDRKSEAFF
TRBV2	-	CASSEGLSGETQYF
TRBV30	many	CAWSPRGVYYGYTF
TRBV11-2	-	CASTHPGTSGSHTQYF
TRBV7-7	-	CASSAGPRQGREAQYF
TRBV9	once	CASSVEPSGRYTDTQYF
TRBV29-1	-	CSGTGFFQETQYF
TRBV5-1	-	CASSLDTELGRQFF
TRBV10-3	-	CAISAQGEQYF
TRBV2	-	CASRTGQGYEQYF
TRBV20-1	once	CSASSDTQYF
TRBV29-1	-	CSVESWTSETYEQYF